This T cell receptor beta chain was sequenced during a study of shared clonotypes between healthy human individuals. Germline V gene data show CDR1 as SGHRS and CDR2 as YFSETQ. The CDR3 consists of 15 residues. V was pared by 6 bases and J by 1 base, with 16 bases between. Using immunoSEQ multiplex PCR, the repertoire was profiled, and TCRdb retains in-frame clones only, with some absent. This table has roughly 700,000 clones, over 65% appearing once. Sequencing input: memory CD4+ T cells sorted from blood. Subset reported: CD45RA-negative fraction. This TCR was sampled from a woman aged 30 to 39 in good health. J is TRBJ1-1 and V is TRBV5-1; D remains unclear. The CDR3 loop reads CASMARPSRNTEAFF. In DNA, the CDR3 is TGCGCCAGCATGGCACGACCCTCGAGGAACACTGAAGCTTTCTTT.